A single sample gave rise to the 29 T cell receptor beta chains below, sequenced in a study of blood T cells in healthy people across ages. Through a sample-barcoded 5' primer and a J-beta primer mix, a second PCR was run for about 6 to 11 cycles. TCRdb ran MiXCR on the 5' RACE reads and lists one entry per CDR3 protein. The table lists around 970,000 distinct CDR3 sequences, approximately 50% of them singletons. Sequencing input: blood. The receptors shown here come from a woman aged 55-69 years in good health.

For the CDR3, the DNA is TGTGCCACCACCAAAGACAGGAGGGAGACCCAGTACTTC. Residues: CATTKDRRETQYF. The J gene is TRBJ2-5, the V gene TRBV15; D perhaps matches TRBD1 (6 bases). V lost 7 bases and J lost 5, with 14 bases in between. Germline-derived CDR1 and CDR2 are LNHNV and YYDKDF (reference sequence). The CDR3 is 13 amino acids.

This sequence joins TRBV20-1 and TRBJ2-1, with 9 positions matching TRBD2. The V gene's germline CDR1 is DFQATT and CDR2 SNEGSKA (reference sequence). The CDR3 runs 16 residues. J gave up 0 bases and V 6 bases, and 9 bases lay outside the gene matches. The CDR3, as DNA: TGCAGTGCGGGGACAGCTAGCGGGATCTCCTACAATGAGCAGTTCTTC. Amino acids: CSAGTASGISYNEQFF.

This clonotype was observed a handful of times. The genes are TRBV6-6 and TRBJ2-7; either TRBD1 or TRBD2 may fit D (5 bases each). V dropped 8 bases and J dropped 2 bases, with 19 bases sitting between them. CDR3 length: 15 residues. CDR1 and CDR2 from the germline V gene are MNHNY and SVGAGI (reference sequence). The CDR3 nucleotides are TGTGCCAGCCATTATTCTGGGGACGGTACCTACGAGCAGTACTTC. Translation gives CASHYSGDGTYEQYF.

This chain joins TRBV20-1 and TRBJ2-1; D gene unclear. Germline CDR1 is DFQATT and CDR2 is SNEGSKA (reference sequence). Trimming pared 3 bases from V and 9 bases from J, leaving 12 bases between. CDR3 size: 12 residues. The CDR3 DNA sequence: TGCAGTGCTAGTGGGTGGCAAAGTGAGCAGTTCTTC. Protein sequence: CSASGWQSEQFF.

Comment on this clonotype: One base away lies a much larger clone, so this may be a sequencing read error. The genes are TRBV4-1 and TRBJ2-7; D is ambiguous. This CDR3 contains 16 residues. Germline V CDR1 and CDR2: MGHRA, YSYEKL. Trimming cost V 0 bases and J 7 bases, with 19 bases left between them. CDR3 sequence (DNA): TGCGCCAGCAGCCAAGATCCCTTAAGCTCCTACAATGAGCAGTACTTC. Its translation: CASSQDPLSSYNEQYF.

This clonotype was seen a few times. The chain has TRBV20-1 and TRBJ2-5, with TRBD2 matching over 12 bases. The CDR3 sequence is 13 residues long. Germline lookup yields CDR1 DFQATT and CDR2 SNEGSKA (reference sequence). V trimming: 5 bases; J trimming: 4 bases; junction bases outside the gene matches: 2. DNA of the CDR3: TGCAGTGCTGGACTAGCGGGAAGAGAGACCCAGTACTTC. Its translation is CSAGLAGRETQYF.

The table lists this clonotype with a few counts. The J gene is TRBJ2-7, the V gene TRBV27; either TRBD1 or TRBD2 may fit D (5 bases each). Per germline, CDR1 MNHEY and CDR2 SMNVEV (reference sequence). The CDR3 spans 16 residues. V lost 0 bases and J 3 bases, leaving 15 bases between the germline ends. CDR3 sequence (DNA): TGTGCCAGCAGTTTATCGGCCGGGACGAAGATCTACGAGCAGTACTTC. Translation: CASSLSAGTKIYEQYF.

The J gene is TRBJ2-7, the V gene TRBV6-2 or TRBV6-3, with D possibly matching TRBD1 (5 bases). With 6 bases removed from V and 12 bases from J, the gap between germline ends came to 12 bases. CDR1 and CDR2 (germline): MNHEY, SVGEGT. The length of the CDR3 is 10 residues. The CDR3 loop is CASRPARGYF. The CDR3 DNA is TGTGCCAGCAGACCGGCAAGGGGGTACTTC.

The chain couples TRBV19 to TRBJ2-3; TRBD1 is a possible D gene (7 bases). This CDR3 has 17 amino acids. Trimming removed 8 bases from V and 2 bases from J, with 23 bases in between. Germline assignment: CDR1 LNHDA and CDR2 SQIVND (reference sequence). CDR3 protein: CASSPGRRGQTTDTQYF. The CDR3 bases are TGTGCCAGTTCACCGGGAAGGAGGGGACAGACCACAGATACGCAGTATTTT.

The chain couples TRBV2 to TRBJ2-7; D unresolved. Trimming left V 3 bases short and J 3 bases short, with 12 bases between. The CDR3 runs to 14 residues. Germline CDR1 and CDR2: SNHLY and FYNNEI. The CDR3 DNA reads TGTGCCAGCAGTGAGGGCCTTGCCCTCTACGAGCAGTACTTC. The encoded protein is CASSEGLALYEQYF.

This clonotype was detected only a few times. The chain links TRBV20-1 to TRBJ2-4; 7 nucleotides line up with TRBD2. Germline-derived CDR1 and CDR2 are DFQATT and SNEGSKA (reference sequence). Trimming took 3 bases from V and 4 from J; bases not matched to a gene: 6. The CDR3 extends over 14 amino acids. CDR3 nucleotide sequence: TGCAGTGCTAGCTCCAGCGGGGTAAAAAACATTCAGTACTTC. Protein: CSASSSGVKNIQYF.

The V and J genes are TRBV7-9 and TRBJ2-7, with TRBD2 matching 7 bases. Germline V gene sequence: CDR1 SEHNR, CDR2 FQNEAQ (reference sequence). The J segment lost 1 base and the V segment lost 5 bases, leaving 8 bases of the junction unmatched. The CDR3 contains 15 residues. CDR3 residues: CASSPRASGSYEQYF. CDR3 DNA: TGTGCCAGCAGCCCCAGGGCTAGCGGTTCCTACGAGCAGTACTTC.

The CDR3 DNA reads as TGTGCCAGCAGGCGGTCATACAGGGGTGACTACGAGCAGTACTTC. It yields the protein CASRRSYRGDYEQYF. The chain is built from TRBV7-9 and TRBJ2-7; TRBD1 aligns across 7 bases. V lost 6 bases to trimming and J lost 3 bases; unmatched junction nucleotides: 11. The CDR3 extends over 15 amino acids. Germline V gene sequence: CDR1 SEHNR, CDR2 FQNEAQ (reference sequence).

In its sample, this clonotype was seen a few times. The rearrangement uses TRBV13 and TRBJ1-2; D perhaps matches TRBD1 (6 bases). The CDR3 length is 17 residues. Per the germline V gene, CDR1 is PRHDT and CDR2 is FYEKMQ (reference sequence). Trimming removed 2 bases at V and 3 bases at J, with 19 bases between. CDR3 region: CASSLFRPGEGDYGYTF. The CDR3 DNA follows: TGTGCCAGCAGCTTATTTCGCCCGGGGGAGGGGGACTATGGCTACACCTTC.

This clonotype was seen a handful of times. J is TRBJ2-1 and V is TRBV7-9, with 8 positions matching TRBD1. Germline V gene lookup returns CDR1 SEHNR and CDR2 FQNEAQ (reference sequence). CDR3 length: 16 residues. V trimming: 1 base; J trimming: 3 bases; junction bases outside the gene matches: 5. CDR3 sequence reads: CASSLVQGVNYNEQFF. In DNA form, the CDR3 reads TGTGCCAGCAGCTTAGTACAGGGGGTAAACTACAATGAGCAGTTCTTC.

On this clonotype: A much bigger clone sits one base away, suggesting this may be a read error. The chain couples TRBV6-5 to TRBJ1-1; D not certain. This CDR3 is 13 amino acids long. Looked up from germline, CDR1 is MNHEY and CDR2 is SVGAGI. V was cut by 10 bases and J by 1 base, with 13 bases left in between. The CDR3 sequence is CANSPGENTEAFF. The DNA of the CDR3 is TGTGCCAACAGCCCCGGGGAGAACACTGAAGCTTTCTTT.

Many counts were recorded for this clonotype. The V call is TRBV29-1, the J call TRBJ2-3, with 14 bases lining up with TRBD2. J lost 5 bases, V lost 4 bases, and 8 bases had no gene match. The CDR3 totals 16 residues. Germline values: CDR1 SQVTM, CDR2 ANQGSEA. DNA of the CDR3: TGCAGCGTTGTCGGGACTAGCGGGAGCTTTGGAGATACGCAGTATTTT. Translating it yields CSVVGTSGSFGDTQYF.

The gene calls are TRBV12-3 or TRBV12-4 and TRBJ2-3, with D hard to call. V was cut by 4 bases and J by 3 bases, with 20 bases left in between. This CDR3 has 17 amino acids. DNA of the CDR3: TGTGCCAGCAGTTCTTGGGGTAGGAGCCTCATGACAGATACGCAGTATTTT. Its translation is CASSSWGRSLMTDTQYF.

As for this clonotype: One junction end does not reproduce the germline sequence, and a read error may be involved. J is TRBJ2-5 and V is TRBV7-6, with 9 positions matching TRBD1. Germline V CDR1 and CDR2: SGHVS, FNYEAQ. The CDR3 contains 17 residues. CDR3: CASSQAGTGKYQETQYF. In DNA, the CDR3 is TGTGCCAGCAGCCAAGCCGGGACAGGGAAGTACCAAGAGACCCAGTACTTT.

This clonotype came up a few times. V and J are TRBV6-5 and TRBJ2-3; TRBD1 might be the D (6 bases). Looked up from germline, CDR1 is MNHEY and CDR2 is SVGAGI. Trimming removed 6 bases from V and 4 bases from J, with 11 bases in between. CDR3 length: 13 amino acids. The CDR3 is CASRETGSDTQYF. The DNA for the CDR3 is TGTGCCAGCAGAGAAACAGGGTCAGATACGCAGTATTTT.

The rearrangement links TRBV20-1 to TRBJ2-1; 8 bases match TRBD2. The CDR3 is 14 amino acids. Germline V gene data show CDR1 as DFQATT and CDR2 as SNEGSKA (reference sequence). V lost 6 bases to trimming and J lost 1 base; unmatched junction nucleotides: 5. CDR3 nucleotide sequence: TGCAGTGCGGAAGCGGGAGCTTCCTACAATGAGCAGTTCTTC. Protein sequence: CSAEAGASYNEQFF.

This clonotype was seen more than once but under ten times. The CDR3 loop reads CSAAPLGGTSGTDTQYF. CDR3 bases: TGCAGTGCTGCCCCCTTGGGGGGGACTAGCGGCACAGATACGCAGTATTTT. The chain has TRBV20-1 and TRBJ2-3, with 10 bases matching TRBD2. The CDR3 is 17 amino acids. The V gene end was trimmed by 5 bases and the J gene end by 1 base; junction bases not matched to a gene: 12. Germline V lookup: CDR1 DFQATT, CDR2 SNEGSKA (reference sequence).

This chain connects TRBV12-3 or TRBV12-4 to TRBJ2-3; 8 nucleotides align to TRBD2. V lost 0 bases to trimming and J lost 8 bases; unmatched junction nucleotides: 13. This CDR3 has 17 residues. This chain's CDR3 is CASSLATAGGGHRTQYF. CDR3 nucleotide sequence: TGTGCCAGCAGTTTAGCTACGGCGGGAGGTGGGCACCGTACGCAGTATTTT.

The chain uses TRBV6-5 and TRBJ2-2; D possibly corresponds to TRBD2 (5 bases). The CDR3 is 15 amino acids. Trimming cost V 6 bases and J 2 bases, with 13 bases left between them. The germline V gene has CDR1 MNHEY and CDR2 SVGAGI. The CDR3, as DNA: TGTGCCAGCAGGACCGGGGTGACTAACACCGGGGAGCTGTTTTTT. Protein: CASRTGVTNTGELFF.

This clonotype has only one observation. The chain uses TRBV27 and TRBJ2-3, with TRBD2 matching over 13 bases. The V and J ends lost 6 bases and 5 bases, in that order; junction bases with no gene match: 11. CDR3 size: 17 residues. Germline CDR1 and CDR2: MNHEY and SMNVEV (reference sequence). CDR3 sequence reads: CASSRPLAGGFVDTQYF. Written as DNA, the CDR3 is TGTGCCAGCAGCCGCCCACTAGCGGGAGGGTTTGTAGATACGCAGTATTTT.

The J gene is TRBJ2-7, the V gene TRBV7-9; 9 nucleotides agree with TRBD1. The V gene end was trimmed by 5 bases and the J gene end by 6 bases; junction bases not matched to a gene: 11. The CDR3 consists of 15 residues. Germline V gene data show CDR1 as SEHNR and CDR2 as FQNEAQ (reference sequence). The DNA for the CDR3 is TGTGCCAGCAGCCCCACCGGGACAGGGTATGGCGAGCAGTACTTC. Its protein is CASSPTGTGYGEQYF.

This clonotype was seen only a few times. The gene calls are TRBV4-1 and TRBJ1-2, with 9 nucleotides matching TRBD1. Germline V lookup: CDR1 MGHRA, CDR2 YSYEKL. The CDR3 covers 18 residues. The V and J ends lost 0 bases and 0 bases, in that order; junction bases with no gene match: 8. The CDR3 sequence: CASSQDASTGGPNYGYTF. The CDR3 DNA reads TGCGCCAGCAGCCAAGATGCATCGACAGGGGGGCCTAACTATGGCTACACCTTC.

This clonotype was counted only a few times. The chain employs TRBV5-1 and TRBJ2-1; 7 bases match TRBD1. The J segment lost 10 bases and the V segment lost 6 bases, leaving 4 bases of the junction unmatched. Germline loops: CDR1 SGHRS, CDR2 YFSETQ. The CDR3 is 11 amino acids. The DNA for the CDR3 is TGCGCCAGCAATGACAGGGTGGAGCAGTTCTTC. This codes for CASNDRVEQFF.

This clonotype has a handful of counts. V gene TRBV10-3 combines with J gene TRBJ1-4; maybe TRBD1 (6 bases). This CDR3 has 13 amino acids. Germline assignment: CDR1 ENHRY and CDR2 SYGVKD. V lost 10 bases and J 6 bases, leaving 15 bases between the germline ends. CDR3 residues: CATSTGNDEKLFF. CDR3 in DNA: TGTGCCACCTCGACAGGAAATGATGAAAAACTGTTTTTT.